One and the same sample provided the 18 T cell receptor beta chains below, sequenced in a study of shared clonotypes between healthy human individuals (dated by TCRdb to the early 2020s). Receptor libraries were prepared by the immunoSEQ multiplex PCR assay. TCRdb provides this immuneACCESS table in a form limited to in-frame rearrangements. Some clones are lacking; in checked studies, under half of them reflect an unresolved V gene, and why the rest are absent is not known. The sample includes some 680,000 clones, with about three quarters observed a single time. Clones ranked in the top ten supply around 1.7% of the sample. Sequences were obtained from memory CD4+ T cells sorted from blood. Sample cell subset or site, as interpreted from the label and publication: CD45RA-negative fraction. These receptors were taken from a woman in her 30s in good health.

CDR3 DNA sequence: TGTGCCAGCAGCCATGGGGGGACCGATCACAATGAGCAGTTCTTC. It yields the protein CASSHGGTDHNEQFF. The chain uses TRBV11-2 and TRBJ2-1; a weak D match, TRBD2 (6 bases). Trimming removed 5 bases at V and 5 bases at J, with 16 bases between. The length of the CDR3 is 15 residues. From germline, CDR1 is SGHAT and CDR2 FQNNGV.

The V call is TRBV23-1, the J call TRBJ2-3, with no clear D. TRBV23-1 is reported as an ORF; its role is uncertain. V lost 4 bases and J 2 bases, leaving 19 bases between the germline ends. This CDR3 comprises 17 residues. In DNA, the CDR3 is TGCGCCAGCAGTCCCCCCCGAGAGCGAAACTTCACAGATACGCAGTATTTT. This sequence encodes CASSPPRERNFTDTQYF.

Regarding this clone: Within the sample, other DNA sequences also encode this same CDR3. The chain carries TRBV19 and TRBJ2-2; no definite D call. V lost 3 bases and J lost 0, with 8 bases in between. Germline V gene lookup returns CDR1 LNHDA and CDR2 SQIVND (reference sequence). This CDR3 has 15 amino acids. The CDR3 DNA sequence: TGTGCCAGTAGTATTGGGTCAGCGAACACCGGGGAGCTGTTTTTT. Translating it yields CASSIGSANTGELFF.

This chain joins TRBV5-1 and TRBJ2-6; D may match TRBD1 or TRBD2 (5 bases each). Germline V gene sequence: CDR1 SGHRS, CDR2 YFSETQ. This CDR3 comprises 16 residues. Deletions cut 5 bases from V and 2 bases from J, with 14 bases between. This CDR3 is CASRLGVLTGANVLTF. In DNA form, the CDR3 reads TGCGCCAGCAGACTGGGGGTTTTGACTGGGGCCAACGTCCTGACTTTC.

J is TRBJ2-3 and V is TRBV25-1, with D possibly TRBD2 on 6 matching bases. In germline, CDR1 is MGHDK, CDR2 SYGVNS. The CDR3 has 13 amino acids. V was pared by 6 bases and J by 0 bases, with 7 bases between. Written as DNA, the CDR3 is TGTGCCAGCAGAGGGACTAGCACAGATACGCAGTATTTT. Protein sequence: CASRGTSTDTQYF.

The gene calls are TRBV28 and TRBJ2-7; D remains unclear. Trimming removed 6 bases from V and 3 bases from J, with 18 bases in between. The CDR3 runs 15 residues. Germline CDR1 reads MDHEN; CDR2 reads SYDVKM. This CDR3 is CASSDPSQISYEQYF. CDR3 coding DNA: TGTGCCAGCAGCGACCCCTCCCAGATAAGCTACGAGCAGTACTTC.

CDR3 in DNA: TGTGCCAGCAGCCGAGCAGGACAGAGCAATCAGCCCCAGCATTTT. Its translation is CASSRAGQSNQPQHF. The chain links TRBV5-4 to TRBJ1-5; a weak D match, TRBD1 (6 bases). The CDR3 spans 15 residues. The germline V and J ends were trimmed by 4 bases and 1 base, with 12 bases remaining between them. Germline lookup yields CDR1 SGHNT and CDR2 YYREEE (reference sequence).

The V call is TRBV19, the J call TRBJ2-1, with 8 bases identical to TRBD2. V shed 10 bases, J shed 2 bases, and the junction held 10 bases outside the gene matches. The germline CDR1 and CDR2 sequences are LNHDA and SQIVND (reference sequence). There are 15 residues in the CDR3. This chain's CDR3 is CATTRGAGAYNEQFF. The CDR3 region has the DNA TGTGCCACTACCAGGGGAGCGGGAGCCTACAATGAGCAGTTCTTC.

The genes are TRBV25-1 and TRBJ1-2; no clear D gene. CDR3 length equals 15 residues. Looked up from germline, CDR1 is MGHDK and CDR2 is SYGVNS. Deletions cut 2 bases from V and 4 bases from J, with 14 bases between. The CDR3 bases are TGTGCCAGCAGTGAAGGGCCAGAAGTTTTCTATGGCTACACCTTC. Translating gives CASSEGPEVFYGYTF.

The chain is built from TRBV5-1 and TRBJ2-2; 9 nucleotides agree with TRBD2. The CDR3 length is 15 residues. V shed 3 bases, J shed 5 bases, and the junction held 5 bases outside the gene matches. Germline CDR1 and CDR2: SGHRS and YFSETQ. The CDR3 reads CASSSSGMVTGELFF. As DNA, the CDR3 is TGCGCCAGCAGCTCTAGCGGGATGGTTACCGGGGAGCTGTTTTTT.

DNA for the CDR3: TGTGCCAGCAGTTACTTACTAGCGGCCAGCACAGATACGCAGTATTTT. It specifies CASSYLLAASTDTQYF. V and J are TRBV6-6 and TRBJ2-3; 8 bases agree with TRBD2. The germline CDR1 and CDR2 sequences are MNHNY and SVGAGI (reference sequence). This CDR3 comprises 16 residues. V lost 1 base and J lost 0; bases outside the gene matches: 3.

The V and J genes are TRBV6-5 and TRBJ2-7; 7 bases match TRBD1. CDR3 length equals 15 residues. CDR1 is MNHEY, CDR2 SVGAGI, per germline. V shed 9 bases and J 7 bases; nucleotides not matched to a gene: 18. The CDR3 region has the DNA TGTGCCAGAGAATCCCGGAGACAGGGCGATGAAGAGCAGTACTTC. This translates into CARESRRQGDEEQYF.

The chain couples TRBV5-1 to TRBJ2-5; TRBD1 agrees at 10 bases. The CDR3 runs to 15 residues. Germline CDR1 is SGHRS and CDR2 is YFSETQ. After removal of 4 bases from V and 3 bases from J, the junction contained 6 bases not matched to a gene. The CDR3 protein is CASSQGQGWEETQYF. CDR3 nucleotide sequence: TGCGCCAGCAGCCAGGGACAGGGGTGGGAAGAGACCCAGTACTTC.

The V call is TRBV7-2, the J call TRBJ1-1; D is uncertain. The CDR3 is 13 residues long. Germline CDR1 and CDR2: SGHTA and FQGNSA. V was shortened by 3 bases and J by 4 bases, with 9 bases between the two germline ends. The CDR3 sequence is CASSLNLITEAFF. The DNA for the CDR3 is TGTGCCAGCAGCTTGAACCTGATCACTGAAGCTTTCTTT.

CDR3 DNA sequence: TGTGCCAGCAGTGAGACTAATGAAAAACTGTTTTTT. This encodes CASSETNEKLFF. J is TRBJ1-4 and V is TRBV28; no clear D. Germline CDR1 MDHEN, CDR2 SYDVKM. This CDR3 has 12 residues. V was clipped by 5 bases and J by 2 bases, with 3 bases between them.

This clone was observed once. The V gene is TRBV4-1, the J gene TRBJ1-3; D gene uncertain. Germline values: CDR1 MGHRA, CDR2 YSYEKL. The V gene lost 0 bases and the J gene lost 5 bases, with 2 bases spanning the gap. The CDR3 consists of 12 residues. The CDR3 DNA is TGCGCCAGCAGCCAAGATCGAAACACCATATATTTT. As protein: CASSQDRNTIYF.

A single count supports this clone. The chain carries TRBV5-1 and TRBJ2-7; D possibly corresponds to TRBD1 (6 bases). V lost 4 bases, J lost 2 bases, and 13 bases lay in between. There are 14 residues in the CDR3. In germline, CDR1 is SGHRS, CDR2 YFSETQ. The CDR3 coding sequence is TGCGCCAGCAGCCCGAACGGACAGACCTACGAGCAGTACTTC. It specifies CASSPNGQTYEQYF. The entire variable domain, with the rest obtained from reference TRBV5-1 and TRBJ2-7, is as follows: KAGVTQTPRYLIKTRGQQVTLSCSPISGHRSVSWYQQTPGQGLQFLFEYFSETQRNKGNFPGRFSGRQFSNSRSEMNVSTLELGDSALYLCASSPNGQTYEQYFGPGTRLTVT.

This chain uses TRBV9 with TRBJ2-5; perhaps TRBD1 as D (7 bases). The CDR3 runs to 15 residues. CDR1 is SGDLS, CDR2 YYNGEE, per germline. Trimming shortened V by 0 bases and J by 2 bases, and 11 bases separated the two germline ends. CDR3 sequence reads: CASSVGQGGQETQYF. CDR3 coding DNA: TGTGCCAGCAGCGTAGGCCAGGGGGGTCAAGAGACCCAGTACTTC. Full variable domain (rest looked up from reference TRBV9 and TRBJ2-5): DSGVTQTPKHLITATGQRVTLRCSPRSGDLSVYWYQQSLDQGLQFLIQYYNGEERAKGNILERFSAQQFPDLHSELNLSSLELGDSALYFCASSVGQGGQETQYFGPGTRLLVL.